The 26 T cell receptor beta chains in this list originate from one sample, sequenced in a study of CD8+CD57+ T cells in acquired aplastic anemia. TCR beta VDJ and CDR3 profiling used genomic DNA as template. MiXCR, applied by TCRdb to the reads, yields one record per CDR3 protein. Of fewer than 250,000 distinct CDR3 sequences in the sample, about 44% were seen once. In patients chosen for sequencing, flow cytometry had shown CD8+CD57+ cell expansion. Sequenced sample: sorted CD4+, CD8+, or CD8+CD57+ T cells (not recorded which) from PBMCs. The receptors come from a human donor with aplastic anemia.

This clonotype was found a few times. The chain uses TRBV5-6 and TRBJ2-7; weak D call: TRBD1 (5 bases). The CDR3 covers 15 residues. V was clipped by 0 bases and J by 2 bases, with 12 bases between them. Germline CDR1 and CDR2: SGHDT and YYEEEE. The CDR3 DNA follows: TGTGCCAGCAGCTTGGAAGGGGCCACCGCCTACGAGCAGTACTTC. It is translated as CASSLEGATAYEQYF.

This clonotype occurred many times. The V gene is TRBV19, the J gene TRBJ1-5; no clear D gene. CDR1 LNHDA and CDR2 SQIVND come from the germline V gene (reference sequence). V was trimmed by 6 bases and J by 0 bases, leaving 12 bases between them. The CDR3 consists of 15 residues. CDR3 sequence reads: CASSPRTDSNQPQHF. CDR3 sequence (DNA): TGTGCCAGTAGCCCCCGGACGGATAGCAATCAGCCCCAGCATTTT. Full variable domain (outside the CDR3, taken from reference TRBV19 and TRBJ1-5): DGGITQSPKYLFRKEGQNVTLSCEQNLNHDAMYWYRQDPGQGLRLIYYSQIVNDFQKGDIAEGYSVSREKKESFPLTVTSAQKNPTAFYLCASSPRTDSNQPQHFGDGTRLSIL.

The J gene is TRBJ1-6, the V gene TRBV7-2; no clear D. V shed 2 bases and J shed 0 bases, with 11 bases lying between them. Germline V CDR1 and CDR2: SGHTA, FQGNSA. CDR3 length: 17 residues. The CDR3 region is CASSLQAASSYNSPLHF. The CDR3 DNA reads TGTGCCAGCAGCTTACAGGCAGCGAGCTCCTATAATTCACCCCTCCACTTT.

This clonotype showed up many times. CDR3 loop: CASSVEEYNEQFF. The CDR3 DNA is TGTGCCAGCAGCGTAGAGGAGTACAATGAGCAGTTCTTC. The chain combines TRBV9 with TRBJ2-1; D not certain. The V and J ends lost 0 bases and 4 bases respectively, with 5 bases between them. CDR1 and CDR2 (germline): SGDLS, YYNGEE. The CDR3 sequence is 13 residues long.

This clonotype has a single count. The genes are TRBV30 and TRBJ1-4, with D tentatively TRBD1 (6 bases). The germline gives CDR1 GTSNPN, CDR2 SVGIG (reference sequence). The CDR3 has 13 amino acids. The V end was cut by 3 bases, the J end by 5 bases, with 10 bases between. DNA for the CDR3: TGTGCCTGGAGGGGGACACGGAATGAAAAACTGTTTTTT. Translating it yields CAWRGTRNEKLFF. The full variable domain, rest sourced from reference TRBV30 and TRBJ1-4, is SQTIHQWPATLVQPVGSPLSLECTVEGTSNPNLYWYRQAAGRGLQLLFYSVGIGQISSEVPQNLSASRPQDRQFILSSKKLLLSDSGFYLCAWRGTRNEKLFFGSGTQLSVL.

Points on this clonotype: Its ends do not fully match the called genes, so a read error is possible. CDR3 sequence: CAGSVASDKDGPYFSGNTIYF. The CDR3 nucleotides are TGTGCCGGCAGCGTAGCGAGTGACAAGGACGGGCCCTATTTCTCTGGAAACACCATATATTTT. The rearrangement links TRBV9 to TRBJ1-3, with D uncertain. The germline CDR1 and CDR2 sequences are SGDLS and YYNGEE. The CDR3 has 21 residues.

The rearrangement links TRBV7-2 to TRBJ2-1; D uncertain. The CDR3 is made up of 13 amino acids. With 5 bases removed from V and 6 bases from J, the gap between germline ends came to 11 bases. In germline, CDR1 is SGHTA, CDR2 FQGNSA. CDR3 loop: CASSINRANEQFF. The CDR3 DNA reads as TGTGCCAGCAGCATCAACCGGGCCAATGAGCAGTTCTTC.

This clonotype appeared a single time. A single base separates this from a much larger clone, so it may be a read error. V usage is TRBV5-4 and J usage is TRBJ2-7, with 10 bases identical to TRBD2. The germline CDR1 and CDR2 sequences are SGHNT and YYREEE (reference sequence). The CDR3 loop spans 16 amino acids. CDR3: CASSTPGTSESGEQHF. In DNA, the CDR3 is TGTGCCAGCAGCACCCCCGGGACTAGCGAATCGGGTGAGCAGCACTTC.

This clonotype came up many times. V usage is TRBV4-1 and J usage is TRBJ2-5, with 8 bases fitting TRBD1. The CDR3 is 14 amino acids. After removal of 4 bases from V and 5 bases from J, the junction contained 6 bases not matched to a gene. Germline assignment: CDR1 MGHRA and CDR2 YSYEKL. CDR3 DNA: TGCGCCAGCAGCCCGCGGGACAGGCTGGAGACCCAGTACTTC. Residues: CASSPRDRLETQYF.

The chain links TRBV7-3 to TRBJ1-2, with D tentatively TRBD1 (6 bases). This CDR3 comprises 11 residues. V dropped 4 bases and J dropped 14 bases, with 14 bases sitting between them. The V gene's germline CDR1 is SGHTA and CDR2 FQGTGA. This CDR3 reads CASSSGQPWTF. DNA for the CDR3: TGTGCCAGCAGCTCGGGACAACCCTGGACCTTC.

The rearrangement links TRBV29-1 to TRBJ2-7; D assignment may be TRBD1 or TRBD2 (5 bases each). The germline V gene encodes CDR1 SQVTM and CDR2 ANQGSEA. V lost 0 bases to trimming and J lost 7 bases, with 10 bases between them. The CDR3 spans 12 residues. DNA for the CDR3: TGCAGCGTTGAAGATCAGGGACCGGAGCAGTACTTC. This encodes CSVEDQGPEQYF.

The CDR3 DNA sequence: TGTGCCAGCAGCCAAGAGGGCAGTGTACACACTGAAGCTTTCTTT. This sequence encodes CASSQEGSVHTEAFF. The genes are TRBV7-2 and TRBJ1-1; D call uncertain. This CDR3 region has 15 residues. Germline V gene data show CDR1 as SGHTA and CDR2 as FQGNSA. V dropped 5 bases and J dropped 3 bases, with 16 bases sitting between them.

Of note for this clonotype: A much larger clone is a single base away; this may be a read error. The chain carries TRBV13 and TRBJ2-1; 9 bases agree with TRBD2. The CDR3 has 16 residues. Germline V gene data show CDR1 as PRHDT and CDR2 as FYEKMQ (reference sequence). This CDR3 is CGSSLVRGGAGYEQFF. The CDR3 DNA reads TGTGGCAGCAGCTTAGTTCGCGGGGGGGCTGGCTATGAGCAGTTCTTC.

Worth noting for this clonotype: A read error may account for a junction end that differs from germline. This chain links TRBV7-2 with TRBJ1-1; D unclear. The CDR3 is 14 residues long. CDR1 is SGHTA and CDR2 is FQGNSA in the germline V gene. CDR3 residues: CASSSGYGNAEAFF. The CDR3 DNA is TGTGCCAGCAGCTCCGGATACGGGAACGCTGAAGCTTTCTTT.

This chain joins TRBV19 and TRBJ1-5; D uncertain. The CDR3 has 15 residues. CDR1 and CDR2 (germline): LNHDA, SQIVND (reference sequence). Trimming removed 7 bases at V and 0 bases at J, with 13 bases between. The CDR3 bases are TGTGCCAGTAATGAGGGAACTTATAGCAATCAGCCCCAGCATTTT. Its translation: CASNEGTYSNQPQHF. Supplemented by reference TRBV19 and TRBJ1-5, the full variable domain reads DGGITQSPKYLFRKEGQNVTLSCEQNLNHDAMYWYRQDPGQGLRLIYYSQIVNDFQKGDIAEGYSVSREKKESFPLTVTSAQKNPTAFYLCASNEGTYSNQPQHFGDGTRLSIL.

This clonotype was seen at least ten times. V and J are TRBV4-1 and TRBJ2-7, with D possibly matching TRBD1 (6 bases). Trimming shortened V by 0 bases and J by 3 bases, and 12 bases separated the two germline ends. The CDR3 runs 15 residues. CDR1 is MGHRA, CDR2 YSYEKL, per germline. This chain's CDR3 is CASSQDPGQSYEQYF. The CDR3 DNA follows: TGCGCCAGCAGCCAAGATCCCGGACAGAGCTACGAGCAGTACTTC.

This clonotype came up many times. The rearrangement joins TRBV5-1 to TRBJ1-1; TRBD1 is a possible D gene (6 bases). Trimming shortened V by 6 bases and J by 2 bases, and 11 bases separated the two germline ends. The CDR3 is 13 residues long. Germline assignment: CDR1 SGHRS and CDR2 YFSETQ. The CDR3 reads CASTDRINTEAFF. CDR3 coding DNA: TGCGCCAGCACGGACAGAATAAACACTGAAGCTTTCTTT.

This clonotype was recorded at least ten times. The chain combines TRBV6-5 with TRBJ2-3; 7 bases match TRBD2. CDR3 size: 12 residues. The germline CDR1 and CDR2 sequences are MNHEY and SVGAGI. V trimming: 10 bases; J trimming: 8 bases; junction bases outside the gene matches: 9. CDR3: CAIGEGMGTQYF. The CDR3 DNA reads as TGTGCCATTGGGGAGGGTATGGGTACGCAGTATTTT.

Turning to this clonotype: A read error is likely, as this CDR3 ends without the conserved phenylalanine or tryptophan. The gene calls are TRBV30 and TRBJ2-3; the D gene is possibly TRBD2 (5 bases). The CDR3 covers 15 residues. Trimming pared 5 bases from V and 4 bases from J, leaving 19 bases between. Per germline, CDR1 GTSNPN and CDR2 SVGIG (reference sequence). CDR3 protein: CAWGRNQEISDTQYS. DNA of the CDR3: TGTGCCTGGGGGAGAAACCAGGAGATTTCAGATACGCAGTATTCT.

This clonotype was counted at least ten times. V usage is TRBV7-2 and J usage is TRBJ2-5, with a weak D call TRBD2 (6 bases). Trimming removed 4 bases from V and 5 bases from J, with 14 bases in between. The CDR3 loop spans 14 amino acids. The germline gives CDR1 SGHTA, CDR2 FQGNSA. The CDR3 nucleotides are TGTGCCAGCAGCTCCCTCAGCGGGTCGGAGACCCAGTACTTC. It specifies CASSSLSGSETQYF.

Turning to this clonotype: A much larger clone lies a single base off, so this may be a read error. Because it lacks the conserved phenylalanine or tryptophan at the end, this CDR3 is likely a read error. The rearrangement joins TRBV7-9 to TRBJ2-1; D is unclear. In germline, CDR1 is SEHNR, CDR2 FQNEAQ (reference sequence). The CDR3 contains 12 residues. V shed 1 base and J shed 10 bases, with 8 bases lying between them. CDR3 bases: TGTGCCAGCAGCTTAGACCGGCCAGAGCAGTTCTCC. Translation: CASSLDRPEQFS.

This clonotype occurred many times. The chain couples TRBV7-9 to TRBJ2-5; TRBD2 matches 9 bases. V was clipped by 4 bases and J by 12 bases; unmatched bases: 9. From germline, CDR1 is SEHNR and CDR2 FQNEAQ (reference sequence). The CDR3 sequence is 13 residues long. The CDR3, as DNA: TGTGCCAGCAGCTCGTCTAGCGGGAAGGGGAAGTACTTC. It yields the protein CASSSSSGKGKYF. Variable domain in full (rest from reference TRBV7-9 and TRBJ2-5): DTGVSQNPRHKITKRGQNVTFRCDPISEHNRLYWYRQTLGQGPEFLTYFQNEAQLEKSRLLSDRFSAERPKGSFSTLEIQRTEQGDSAMYLCASSSSSGKGKYFGPGTRLLVL.

The V and J genes are TRBV6-5 and TRBJ2-3, with D possibly matching TRBD2 (5 bases). The V gene's germline CDR1 is MNHEY and CDR2 SVGAGI. The CDR3 runs 13 residues. The V gene lost 1 base and the J gene lost 6 bases, with 8 bases spanning the gap. CDR3 coding DNA: TGTGCCAGCAGTTACTACGGGGATGATACGCAGTATTTT. Its protein is CASSYYGDDTQYF.

In this sample, this clonotype turned up many times. The V gene is TRBV7-9, the J gene TRBJ1-1; unclear D gene. Trimming removed 3 bases from V and 4 bases from J, with 6 bases in between. The CDR3 covers 12 residues. Germline V gene data show CDR1 as SEHNR and CDR2 as FQNEAQ (reference sequence). CDR3 in amino acids: CASSFFPTEAFF. DNA for the CDR3: TGTGCCAGCAGCTTCTTCCCCACTGAAGCTTTCTTT.

This clonotype turned up a few times. This could be a read error, since a much larger clone is one nucleotide away. The chain links TRBV7-9 to TRBJ1-1; D is undetermined. From germline, CDR1 is SEHNR and CDR2 FQNEAQ (reference sequence). Trimming removed 1 base at V and 7 bases at J, with 7 bases between. The length of the CDR3 is 12 residues. CDR3 in DNA: TGTGCCAGCAGCTTAGGGGTCCATGAAGCTTTCTTT. Amino acids: CASSLGVHEAFF.

Note on this clonotype: Germline is not matched at one junction end, which may reflect a read error. The CDR3 DNA reads as TGCAATGCTAGATACCAGGGTAGAGACACCATATATTTT. This sequence encodes CNARYQGRDTIYF. The chain carries TRBV20-1 and TRBJ1-3, with a possible D match to TRBD1 (5 bases). CDR1 is DFQATT, CDR2 SNEGSKA, per germline (reference sequence). The CDR3 has 13 amino acids.